This TCR beta chain was sequenced during a study of blood T cell repertoires in COVID-19. Turning to the study itself: Researchers got acute and convalescent COVID-19 samples from the United States, Italy and Spain.

The authors' processing: Amplification of reference gene primers provided the estimated nucleated cell counts. Libraries were prepared by immunoSEQ multiplex PCR; TCRdb keeps only in-frame clonotypes and omits some of them. Clonal size and the V and J genes are those of that table, whereas D and trimming came from the DNA. This sample has tens of thousands of clones; 77% occur once, and the top ten carry about 10%. Germline CDR1 is MDHEN and CDR2 is SYDVKM. The length of the CDR3 is 17 residues. With 2 bases clipped from V and 0 bases from J, the junction kept 6 bases outside the gene matches. This chain uses TRBV28 with TRBJ2-5; 10 bases match TRBD2. What was sequenced was peripheral blood. The clonotype comes from a human donor in a cohort sampled during active COVID-19. In DNA form, the CDR3 reads TGTGCCAGCAGTTTAGTAGCGGGGGGCCGGTACCAAGAGACCCAGTACTTC. Translated: CASSLVAGGRYQETQYF.